This TCR beta chain was profiled in a study of a mutant IDH1 vaccine in newly diagnosed glioma. Concerning this clone: Its antigen is currently unknown.

The CDR3 runs 15 residues. CDR1 and CDR2 from the germline V gene are SGHTS and YDEGEE. The V gene lost 0 bases and the J gene lost 4 bases, with 13 bases spanning the gap. Time point of the sample: week 5, during vaccination. It was 300 ug of mutant IDH1 20-mer peptide that made up each vaccine dose, given with topical imiquimod. Measured with immunoSEQ multiplex PCR; TCRdb has only the in-frame clones, and not every one. The sample lists around 51,000 clones; about three quarters were seen once. The starting material was PBMCs, obtained from a glioma patient whose treatment included an IDH1 peptide vaccine. The receptor comes from a woman in her thirties or forties with glioma. V gene TRBV5-8 combines with J gene TRBJ1-2; no clear D gene. The CDR3 sequence: CASSLGPSSTYGYTF. The DNA of the CDR3 is TGTGCCAGCAGCTTGGGTCCCAGTAGCACCTATGGCTACACCTTC. Drawing the rest from reference TRBV5-8 and TRBJ1-2, the complete variable domain is EAGVTQSPTHLIKTRGQQATLRCSPISGHTSVYWYQQALGLGLQFLLWYDEGEERNRGNFPPRFSGRQFPNYSSELNVNALELEDSALYLCASSLGPSSTYGYTFGSGTRLTVV.